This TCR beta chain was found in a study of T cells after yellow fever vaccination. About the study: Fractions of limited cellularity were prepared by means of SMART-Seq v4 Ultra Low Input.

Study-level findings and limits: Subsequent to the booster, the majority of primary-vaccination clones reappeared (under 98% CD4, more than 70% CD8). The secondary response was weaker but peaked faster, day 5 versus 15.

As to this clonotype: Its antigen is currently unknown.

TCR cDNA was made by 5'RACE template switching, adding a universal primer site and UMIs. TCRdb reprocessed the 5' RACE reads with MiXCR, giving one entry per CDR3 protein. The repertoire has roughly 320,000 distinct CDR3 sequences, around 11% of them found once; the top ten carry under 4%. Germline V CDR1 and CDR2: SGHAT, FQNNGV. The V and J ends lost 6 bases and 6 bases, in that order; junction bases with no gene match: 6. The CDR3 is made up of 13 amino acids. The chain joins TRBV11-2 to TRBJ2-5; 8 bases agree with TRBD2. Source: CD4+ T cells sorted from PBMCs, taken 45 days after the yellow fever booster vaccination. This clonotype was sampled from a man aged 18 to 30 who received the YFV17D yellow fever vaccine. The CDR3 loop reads CASRTGGGKTQYF. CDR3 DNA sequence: TGTGCCAGCAGAACCGGGGGGGGGAAGACCCAGTACTTC.